This T cell receptor (beta chain) emerged from a study of blood T cell repertoires in COVID-19 (TCRdb year 2020). As for the study more broadly: Collaborator samples came from the United States, Italy and Spain and covered acute and convalescent phases of COVID-19. The prospective study material was composed of cDNA or gDNA derived from T cells, B-cell-depleted T cells, or PBMCs. Deeply sampled blood TCRbeta repertoires from subjects exposed to, actively infected with, or recovered from COVID-19 were included in the dataset. The repertoires were released in a freely available public database meant as a resource for research on the immune response to SARS-CoV-2. The samples were drawn from two sources: the first 160 participants of the ongoing ImmuneRACE study, and some 1,300 subjects contributed by 6 global collaborators. The sample metadata nearly always contained a de-identified subject ID, COVID-19 status, age in years and sex. HLA class I and class II types, where available, came from metadata supplied by the sample provider rather than from assay-based typing. Broader findings and caveats from the paper: The quantity of clinical and demographic metadata differed by source and by participant and was supplied without curation.

About this clone itself: There is no known antigen for this receptor. The record has no base qualities; no much larger clone is one base away. The same CDR3 arises from other DNA sequences in this sample as well.

Including cysteine and phenylalanine, the CDR3 has 15 amino acids. The entry retains the CDR3 DNA only, 45 bases that are in frame from base 1. CDR1 and CDR2 were assigned from the germline V gene as KGHSH and LQKENI. Trimming leaves V shorter by 3 bases and J shorter by 2 bases, with the junction holding 5 bases beyond the gene matches. Each collaborating institution followed its own protocols to collect whole blood in K2EDTA tubes. For TCRbeta analysis, collaborators shipped samples as frozen whole blood, isolated PBMCs, or DNA extracted from either of those sample types. TCRbeta CDR3 regions were amplified from genomic DNA by means of the immunoSEQ Assay, a bias-controlled multiplex PCR. Concerning the study's data processing: Within the assay, amplification of reference gene primers was used to estimate how many nucleated cells each sample contained. To quantify the absolute abundance of each unique TCRbeta CDR3 rearrangement, sequence reads were collapsed and filtered. For each sample, productive Simpson clonality was calculated as the square root of Simpson's diversity index across productive rearrangements. TCRdb's version of the immuneACCESS table is confined to in-frame rearrangements and falls short of the full clone set. An unresolved V gene accounts for under half of the shortfall where checked; the remainder is of unknown origin. V and J calls and clone size come straight from that table; D and trimming were deduced from the DNA. Within this sample are 10,000 to 11,000 clones, with 65% to 90% of them counted one time only. The ten largest make up about 7.8% of the sample.

The rearrangement joined TRBV18 to TRBJ2-3; 7 central nucleotides agree with TRBD1. The clonotype comes from a man aged 65-85 years with active COVID-19. The sample comprised peripheral blood. In nucleotide form, the sequence is TGTGCCAGCTCACCTGCGACAGGGACCACAGATACGCAGTATTTT. This gives the protein CASSPATGTTDTQYF.